This TCR beta chain comes out of a study of graft-versus-host responses after intestinal transplantation. This clone was seen only a few times. The CDR3 spans 14 residues. Germline V gene sequence: CDR1 SGHAT, CDR2 FQNNGV. The V and J ends lost 0 bases and 8 bases respectively, with 13 bases between them. Measured with immunoSEQ multiplex PCR; TCRdb has only the in-frame clones, and not every one. The sample lists roughly 20,000 clones, approximately 46% occurring once. The chain carries TRBV11-2 and TRBJ1-2; D unresolved. The clonotype originates from a human patient who received an intestinal transplant. Sequenced material: alloreactive CD4+ T cells from a mixed lymphocyte reaction culture, taken before intestinal transplant. Subset in this sample: CFSE-low proliferating T cells sorted from roughly six-day pre-transplant mixed lymphocyte reaction (GvH or HvG direction). As DNA, the CDR3 is TGTGCCAGCAGCTTAGATCTGGCAGTCGGGGGCTACACCTTC. Its protein is CASSLDLAVGGYTF.